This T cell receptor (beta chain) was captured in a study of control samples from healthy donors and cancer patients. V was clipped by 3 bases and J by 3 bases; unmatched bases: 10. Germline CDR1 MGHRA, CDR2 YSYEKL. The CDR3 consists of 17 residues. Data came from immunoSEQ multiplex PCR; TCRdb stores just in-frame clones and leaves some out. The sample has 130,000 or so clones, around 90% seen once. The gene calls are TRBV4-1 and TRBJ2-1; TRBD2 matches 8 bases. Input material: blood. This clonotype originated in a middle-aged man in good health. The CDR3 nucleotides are TGCGCCAGCAGCCAGGCAGGGGCGGGGGGAGGCTACAATGAGCAGTTCTTC. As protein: CASSQAGAGGGYNEQFF.